Each of the 15 T cell receptor beta chains below was sequenced from the same sample in a study of blood T cell repertoires in COVID-19. Method: immunoSEQ multiplex PCR; TCRdb's copy keeps in-frame clones and lacks some. This table holds approximately 200,000 clones, about 80% found once. Sequencing input: peripheral blood. Receptors originate from a woman between 45 and 60 years old with acute or convalescent COVID-19.

This clone was counted between two and nine times. The genes are TRBV5-6 and TRBJ2-1; possible D gene TRBD2, 5 bases. Trimming removed 2 bases at V and 0 bases at J, with 12 bases between. This CDR3 has 16 residues. CDR1 and CDR2 from the germline V gene are SGHDT and YYEEEE. CDR3 residues: CASSFWTSLSYNEQFF. CDR3 bases: TGTGCCAGCAGCTTCTGGACTTCCCTCTCCTACAATGAGCAGTTCTTC.

The rearrangement uses TRBV5-1 and TRBJ2-1, with TRBD1 matching 9 bases. Germline V gene data show CDR1 as SGHRS and CDR2 as YFSETQ. V gave up 4 bases and J gave up 7 bases; unmatched junction bases: 3. The CDR3 extends over 13 amino acids. CDR3 amino acids: CASSLGTGNEQFF. The DNA of the CDR3 is TGCGCCAGCAGCCTCGGGACAGGGAATGAGCAGTTCTTC.

Note on this clone: A read error may account for a junction end that differs from germline. V usage is TRBV3-1 (or the pseudogene TRBV3-2) and J usage is TRBJ2-7, with TRBD2 matching 10 bases. The germline V gene has CDR1 LGHDT and CDR2 YNNKEL (reference sequence). The CDR3 is 16 amino acids. In DNA, the CDR3 is TGTGCCAGCAGCCAACCCTGGACTAGCGGCCACTACGGGCAGTACTTC. Residues: CASSQPWTSGHYGQYF.

This clone appeared a single time. This chain joins TRBV14 and TRBJ2-7, with 8 bases that match TRBD1. Looked up from germline, CDR1 is SGHDN and CDR2 is FVKESK. The ends lost 3 bases at V and 6 bases at J; junction bases unmatched: 7. This CDR3 contains 14 residues. DNA of the CDR3: TGTGCCAGCAGCCAGACGACAGGGGCCCTCGAGCAGTACTTC. Residues: CASSQTTGALEQYF.

The table lists this clone with a few counts. The chain has TRBV3-1 (or the pseudogene TRBV3-2) and TRBJ1-1; maybe TRBD1 (5 bases). The CDR3 sequence is 15 residues long. The V end lost 3 bases, the J end lost 1 base, and 12 bases lay between the germline ends. Germline CDR1 LGHDT, CDR2 YNNKEL (reference sequence). The CDR3 loop reads CASSQGGLQNTEAFF. In DNA form, the CDR3 reads TGTGCCAGCAGCCAGGGGGGACTCCAGAACACTGAAGCTTTCTTT.

The V gene is TRBV18, the J gene TRBJ2-7; 9 bases fit TRBD1. Germline trimming cut 4 bases from V and 6 bases from J; bases unmatched to any gene: 10. CDR3 length equals 15 residues. Looked up from germline, CDR1 is KGHSH and CDR2 is LQKENI. The CDR3 region is CASSLGTGKTSEQYF. CDR3 sequence (DNA): TGTGCCAGCTCACTGGGGACAGGGAAGACGAGCGAGCAGTACTTC.

V usage is TRBV19 and J usage is TRBJ2-3; D uncertain. The DNA matches TRBJ1-5 better at its end, which makes the J call doubtful. Germline values: CDR1 LNHDA, CDR2 SQIVND (reference sequence). The CDR3 runs 12 residues. As DNA, the CDR3 is TGTGCCAGTAGTATAGCTAGCGGAGCCCAGCATTTT. It translates to CASSIASGAQHF.

This clone was seen only once. The V gene is TRBV9, the J gene TRBJ1-4; 9 nucleotides align to TRBD1. Per the germline V gene, CDR1 is SGDLS and CDR2 is YYNGEE. With V trimmed by 3 bases and J by 8 bases, 11 bases remained unmatched. This CDR3 is 16 amino acids long. The CDR3 bases are TGTGCCAGCAGCGCTTCACAGGGGGCAGGATGGGAAAAACTGTTTTTT. It encodes CASSASQGAGWEKLFF.

The chain combines TRBV20-1 with TRBJ1-5; unclear D gene. This CDR3 is built from 13 residues. Trimming left V 3 bases short and J 6 bases short, with 12 bases between. Germline V gene lookup returns CDR1 DFQATT and CDR2 SNEGSKA (reference sequence). The CDR3 region is CSASFGVRQPQHF. As DNA, the CDR3 is TGCAGTGCTAGTTTCGGGGTTCGTCAGCCCCAGCATTTT.

This clone is labeled medium-sized (0.01 to 0.1%). The rearrangement links TRBV5-8 to TRBJ2-1, with D perhaps matching TRBD2 (7 bases). This CDR3 is built from 16 residues. CDR1 and CDR2 from the germline V gene are SGHTS and YDEGEE. Trimming removed 0 bases from V and 1 base from J, with 11 bases in between. CDR3 amino acids: CASSLAGGPSYNEQFF. The DNA for the CDR3 is TGTGCCAGCAGCTTGGCCGGGGGGCCTTCCTACAATGAGCAGTTCTTC.

A single count supports this clone. Its ends do not fully match the called genes, so a read error is possible. The chain links TRBV5-1 to TRBJ2-7; 13 bases are a match to TRBD2. This CDR3 region has 15 residues. Germline V gene lookup returns CDR1 SGHRS and CDR2 YFSETQ. This CDR3 reads CASSFSGTSGMGTVF. In DNA, the CDR3 is TGCGCCAGCAGCTTCTCCGGGACTAGCGGGATGGGCACCGTTTTC.

The chain joins TRBV9 to TRBJ2-2; TRBD2 matches at 8 bases. V gave up 4 bases and J gave up 0 bases; unmatched junction bases: 17. The CDR3 has 20 amino acids. The V gene's germline CDR1 is SGDLS and CDR2 YYNGEE. The CDR3 DNA follows: TGTGCCAGCAGCACCCGTCTGGTTCAGGGTAGCGGGGCGAACACCGGGGAGCTGTTTTTT. Translation: CASSTRLVQGSGANTGELFF.

This clone is a singleton in its sample. V gene TRBV6-5 combines with J gene TRBJ2-3; the match to TRBD1 covers 8 bases. The J segment lost 6 bases and the V segment lost 2 bases, leaving 7 bases of the junction unmatched. Germline CDR1 MNHEY, CDR2 SVGAGI. The CDR3 is 15 amino acids. CDR3 nucleotide sequence: TGTGCCAGCAGTTACGGGACAGGCATCATGGATACGCAGTATTTT. Its protein product is CASSYGTGIMDTQYF.

Here the CDR3 reads CASQTSGGPKSTDTQYF. Written as DNA, the CDR3 is TGTGCCTCCCAAACTAGCGGGGGACCCAAGAGCACAGATACGCAGTATTTT. The gene calls are TRBV10-3 and TRBJ2-3; 11 positions agree with TRBD2. Per the germline V gene, CDR1 is ENHRY and CDR2 is SYGVKD. The CDR3 covers 17 residues. Trimming removed 11 bases from V and 0 bases from J; junction bases left unmatched: 13.

Only a few counts were recorded for this clone. The chain joins TRBV6-5 to TRBJ1-6, with D possibly TRBD1 on 5 matching bases. The CDR3 contains 15 residues. Germline V gene sequence: CDR1 MNHEY, CDR2 SVGAGI. V dropped 8 bases and J dropped 7 bases, with 18 bases sitting between them. In nucleotides, the CDR3 is TGTGCCAGCTCAGATTGGGGCATGGAGAATTCACCCCTCCACTTT. It translates to CASSDWGMENSPLHF.